This passage covers 10 T cell receptor beta chains from one sample sequenced in a study of cytomegalovirus exposure and HLA in healthy donors. Both 60 Vbeta primers and 13 Jbeta primers went into the PCR. TCRdb keeps only in-frame clones here, not all; method: immunoSEQ multiplex PCR. Seen here are some 150,000 clones, 80% to 85% observed once, and the top ten hold roughly 2.8%. The sample taken for sequencing was PBMCs. The receptor source for this set is a woman in her twenties or thirties in good health and CMV-seronegative.

The V gene is TRBV25-1, the J gene TRBJ2-3; 7 nucleotides line up with TRBD1. J was trimmed by 4 bases and V by 3 bases; bases with no gene match: 10. This CDR3 is built from 16 residues. Germline-derived CDR1 and CDR2 are MGHDK and SYGVNS. The CDR3 protein is CASSDAPTGPADTQYF. In nucleotides, the CDR3 is TGTGCCAGCAGTGACGCGCCGACAGGGCCTGCAGATACGCAGTATTTT. The full variable domain, in which reference TRBV25-1 and TRBJ2-3 provide the parts outside the CDR3, is EADIYQTPRYLVIGTGKKITLECSQTMGHDKMYWYQQDPGMELHLIHYSYGVNSTEKGDLSSESTVSRIRTEHFPLTLESARPSHTSQYLCASSDAPTGPADTQYFGPGTRLTVL.

V gene TRBV4-1 combines with J gene TRBJ2-5, with 10 bases aligning to TRBD2. V dropped 5 bases and J dropped 1; count of bases not matched to a gene: 4. This CDR3 contains 15 residues. From germline, CDR1 is MGHRA and CDR2 YSYEKL. The CDR3 DNA is TGCGCCAGCAGCTCCCGGACTAGCGGCCAAGAGACCCAGTACTTC. As protein: CASSSRTSGQETQYF.

The CDR3 nucleotides read TGTGCCAGCAGCGCCGGGAGGGGGCCGGCTTCACCCCTCCACTTT. Translated, it gives CASSAGRGPASPLHF. This chain uses TRBV7-2 with TRBJ1-6, with TRBD1 matching over 7 bases. V dropped 5 bases and J dropped 9; count of bases not matched to a gene: 10. This CDR3 has 15 amino acids. Germline CDR1 SGHTA, CDR2 FQGNSA.

This chain joins TRBV6-5 and TRBJ1-4; tentatively, D is TRBD1 (5 bases). CDR3 length equals 15 residues. The germline gives CDR1 MNHEY, CDR2 SVGAGI. V was trimmed by 2 bases and J by 2 bases, leaving 9 bases between them. This CDR3 is CASSYGGSTNEKLFF. The CDR3 DNA sequence: TGTGCCAGCAGTTACGGGGGGTCCACTAATGAAAAACTGTTTTTT.

The genes are TRBV29-1 and TRBJ2-7; TRBD1 agrees at 8 bases. The junction had 13 bases not matched to a gene; V was cut back by 5 bases and J by 7 bases. Germline CDR1 is SQVTM and CDR2 is ANQGSEA. The CDR3 has 14 amino acids. The CDR3 DNA is TGCAGCGTTCTTCGACAGGGGCTTGTGATGGAGCAGTACTTC. It specifies CSVLRQGLVMEQYF.

The chain carries TRBV28 and TRBJ1-1, with D maybe TRBD1 (6 bases). Germline V CDR1 and CDR2: MDHEN, SYDVKM. CDR3 length: 14 residues. Between the trimmed V and J ends, which lost 3 bases and 3 bases, there was a span of 11 bases. The CDR3 DNA follows: TGTGCCAGCAGTTTGGCCACAGGGTACACTGAAGCTTTCTTT. It encodes CASSLATGYTEAFF. The variable domain in full, completed from reference TRBV28 and TRBJ1-1, reads DVKVTQSSRYLVKRTGEKVFLECVQDMDHENMFWYRQDPGLGLRLIYFSYDVKMKEKGDIPEGYSVSREKKERFSLILESASTNQTSMYLCASSLATGYTEAFFGQGTRLTVV.

The genes are TRBV5-4 and TRBJ2-1; TRBD2 agrees at 7 bases. Trimming cost V 4 bases and J 8 bases; bases outside gene matches: 6. Looked up from germline, CDR1 is SGHNT and CDR2 is YYREEE (reference sequence). CDR3 length: 13 residues. CDR3 sequence reads: CASSPAGEDEQFF. The CDR3 nucleotides read TGTGCCAGCAGCCCTGCGGGGGAGGATGAGCAGTTCTTC.

The CDR3 spells CSVGVGGKKADTQYF. As DNA, the CDR3 is TGCAGCGTGGGGGTAGGCGGGAAGAAGGCAGATACGCAGTATTTT. The chain uses TRBV29-1 and TRBJ2-3; D may be TRBD2 (6 bases). CDR3 length: 15 amino acids. V was pared by 6 bases and J by 4 bases, with 20 bases between. Germline values: CDR1 SQVTM, CDR2 ANQGSEA.

The V call is TRBV2, the J call TRBJ2-3; D possibly corresponds to TRBD2 (5 bases). Trimming stripped 5 bases from V and 2 bases from J, with 11 bases between. This CDR3 is 14 amino acids long. The V gene's germline CDR1 is SNHLY and CDR2 FYNNEI. The CDR3 DNA is TGTGCCAGCAGTACCGGGATCTCCACAGATACGCAGTATTTT. This codes for CASSTGISTDTQYF.

This chain connects TRBV4-3 to TRBJ1-5; D might be TRBD1 (5 bases). The CDR3 is 18 residues long. The ends were cut back, 1 base at V and 3 bases at J, with 19 bases in the middle. Looked up from germline, CDR1 is LGHNA and CDR2 is YSLEER. The CDR3 DNA follows: TGCGCCAGCAGCCAAGGCGCCGCCGGGGGAGGGGACAATCAGCCCCAGCATTTT. This translates into CASSQGAAGGGDNQPQHF.